These 24 T cell receptor beta chains came from one sample sequenced in a study of beta chain features in type 1 diabetes. Sequencing targeted expressed TCRB transcripts, as all isolated RNA had been reverse transcribed. Clones were sequenced by immunoSEQ multiplex PCR, and TCRdb holds only the in-frame ones, with some missing. Among roughly 400,000 clones, approximately 15% were seen once, and the ten largest hold about 0.04%. Sequenced material: naive CD4+ T cells from blood. These receptors originate from a man aged 25-45 years in good health.

The genes are TRBV28 and TRBJ2-7; D might be TRBD2 (6 bases). V lost 6 bases to trimming and J lost 5 bases, with 8 bases between them. Germline CDR1 MDHEN, CDR2 SYDVKM. This CDR3 contains 11 residues. CDR3: CASRGGDEQYV. As DNA, the CDR3 is TGTGCCAGCAGGGGGGGAGACGAGCAGTACGTC.

This chain joins TRBV5-1 and TRBJ2-3; TRBD1 matches 8 bases. The CDR3 sequence is 17 residues long. The junction had 14 bases not matched to a gene; V was cut back by 7 bases and J by 1 base. CDR1 is SGHRS and CDR2 is YFSETQ in the germline V gene. The CDR3: CASRKPSRGLGTDTQYF. The CDR3, as DNA: TGCGCCAGCCGAAAGCCGAGCAGGGGGCTAGGCACAGATACGCAGTATTTT.

The rearrangement uses TRBV5-4 and TRBJ2-4, with a possible D match to TRBD1 (6 bases). CDR1 and CDR2 from the germline V gene are SGHNT and YYREEE (reference sequence). V lost 3 bases and J 2 bases, leaving 9 bases between the germline ends. This CDR3 contains 14 residues. DNA of the CDR3: TGTGCCAGCAGCTCCAGGGACACCAAAAACATTCAGTACTTC. Residues: CASSSRDTKNIQYF.

In this sample, this clone turned up a few times. The chain has TRBV7-2 and TRBJ2-2; 9 bases match TRBD2. Trimming removed 2 bases from V and 7 bases from J; junction bases left unmatched: 5. The CDR3 spans 15 residues. Germline CDR1 and CDR2: SGHTA and FQGNSA. The CDR3 loop is CASSLTLAGGGELFF. The DNA for the CDR3 is TGTGCCAGCAGCTTAACACTAGCGGGTGGCGGGGAGCTGTTTTTT.

The chain uses TRBV7-6 and TRBJ2-3; D ambiguous. V gave up 0 bases and J gave up 1 base, with 5 bases separating them. Germline V gives CDR1 SGHVS, CDR2 FNYEAQ. CDR3 length: 14 residues. CDR3 amino acids: CASSLAQGTDTQYF. In DNA, the CDR3 is TGTGCCAGCAGCTTAGCGCAGGGCACAGATACGCAGTATTTT.

This chain connects TRBV7-9 to TRBJ1-4, with D hard to call. The V end lost 7 bases, the J end lost 0 bases, and 9 bases lay between the germline ends. The CDR3 has 14 amino acids. CDR1 is SEHNR and CDR2 is FQNEAQ in the germline V gene (reference sequence). The CDR3, as DNA: TGTGCCAGCATGTCATACGCAACTAATGAAAAACTGTTTTTT. Protein product: CASMSYATNEKLFF.

V gene TRBV4-3 combines with J gene TRBJ2-5, with D maybe TRBD2 (5 bases). This CDR3 has 13 amino acids. Per germline, CDR1 LGHNA and CDR2 YSLEER. The V end was cut by 3 bases, the J end by 2 bases, with 7 bases between. CDR3 amino acids: CASSQPGQETQYF. In nucleotides, the CDR3 is TGCGCCAGCAGCCAGCCGGGACAAGAGACCCAGTACTTC.

The V gene is TRBV13, the J gene TRBJ2-3; tentatively, D is TRBD1 or TRBD2 (6 bases each). The V end was cut by 4 bases, the J end by 6 bases, with 14 bases between. The CDR3 has 14 residues. Germline CDR1 reads PRHDT; CDR2 reads FYEKMQ (reference sequence). This CDR3 is CASSSPQGTDTQYF. CDR3 coding DNA: TGTGCCAGCAGCTCCCCCCAGGGGACTGATACGCAGTATTTT.

This clone was detected only a few times. The chain joins TRBV29-1 to TRBJ1-2, with D unresolved. The CDR3 totals 11 residues. Germline values: CDR1 SQVTM, CDR2 ANQGSEA. The V and J ends lost 2 bases and 5 bases respectively, with 6 bases between them. The CDR3 loop is CSVELGYGYTF. In DNA form, the CDR3 reads TGCAGCGTTGAACTTGGTTATGGCTACACCTTC.

This clone came up a few times. This chain connects TRBV2 to TRBJ2-5; D assignment may be TRBD1 or TRBD2 (5 bases each). Per the germline V gene, CDR1 is SNHLY and CDR2 is FYNNEI. This CDR3 comprises 13 residues. V lost 5 bases and J lost 2, with 9 bases in between. The CDR3 region is CASSRDQQETQYF. Written as DNA, the CDR3 is TGTGCCAGCAGTCGGGACCAACAAGAGACCCAGTACTTC. Combining the CDR3 with reference TRBV2 and TRBJ2-5 gives the whole variable domain EPEVTQTPSHQVTQMGQEVILRCVPISNHLYFYWYRQILGQKVEFLVSFYNNEISEKSEIFDDQFSVERPDGSNFTLKIRSTKLEDSAMYFCASSRDQQETQYFGPGTRLLVL.

This clone came up a few times. This chain uses TRBV10-3 with TRBJ2-5; no clear D gene. The length of the CDR3 is 15 residues. Germline V CDR1 and CDR2: ENHRY, SYGVKD. V was cut by 6 bases and J by 2 bases, with 16 bases left in between. In DNA form, the CDR3 reads TGTGCCATCAGCGTCCGACTGACGACACAAGAGACCCAGTACTTC. Translated, it gives CAISVRLTTQETQYF.

This clone was observed a few times. The chain uses TRBV29-1 and TRBJ2-1; TRBD2 matches 13 bases. This CDR3 contains 15 residues. The germline gives CDR1 SQVTM, CDR2 ANQGSEA. Unmatched junction bases numbered 10, after V lost 6 bases and J lost 8 bases. The CDR3 DNA follows: TGCAGCGTCGACCTACTAGCGGGAGGGCCCTATGAGCAGTTCTTC. Its protein product is CSVDLLAGGPYEQFF.

This clone was counted a few times. The same CDR3 arises from other DNA sequences in this sample as well. The V gene is TRBV18, the J gene TRBJ2-1; 7 bases line up with TRBD1. The germline gives CDR1 KGHSH, CDR2 LQKENI. V trimming: 0 bases; J trimming: 0 bases; junction bases outside the gene matches: 2. The CDR3 has 16 amino acids. The CDR3 DNA reads TGTGCCAGCTCACCACCCTCAGGGGGCTCCTACAATGAGCAGTTCTTC. It is translated as CASSPPSGGSYNEQFF.

The rearrangement uses TRBV7-3 and TRBJ2-1, with 7 bases matching TRBD2. Trimming at V came to 5 bases and at J to 2 bases, leaving 6 bases not matched to a gene. The CDR3 spans 15 residues. Germline loops: CDR1 SGHTA, CDR2 FQGTGA. The CDR3 here is CASSTLAAAYNEQFF. CDR3 nucleotides: TGTGCCAGCAGCACCCTAGCGGCAGCCTACAATGAGCAGTTCTTC.

Only a few counts were recorded for this clone. V gene TRBV2 combines with J gene TRBJ1-6; D gene unclear. Trimming left V 3 bases short and J 8 bases short, with 11 bases between. Germline V gene data show CDR1 as SNHLY and CDR2 as FYNNEI. There are 14 residues in the CDR3. The CDR3 DNA follows: TGTGCCAGCAGTGAGGTGTCAGGCGATTCACCCCTCCACTTT. Translating it yields CASSEVSGDSPLHF.

This clone showed up just a few times. The chain links TRBV19 to TRBJ2-5; D perhaps matches TRBD2 (5 bases). With 6 bases removed from V and 4 bases from J, the gap between germline ends came to 9 bases. CDR3 length: 12 residues. In germline, CDR1 is LNHDA, CDR2 SQIVND (reference sequence). CDR3: CASRSRGETQYF. CDR3 sequence (DNA): TGTGCCAGTAGATCCCGGGGAGAGACCCAGTACTTC. The entire variable domain, with the rest obtained from reference TRBV19 and TRBJ2-5, is as follows: DGGITQSPKYLFRKEGQNVTLSCEQNLNHDAMYWYRQDPGQGLRLIYYSQIVNDFQKGDIAEGYSVSREKKESFPLTVTSAQKNPTAFYLCASRSRGETQYFGPGTRLLVL.

The sample holds a few counts of this clone. The same CDR3 also results from other DNA sequences found in this sample. The chain combines TRBV6-5 with TRBJ2-7; 7 bases are a match to TRBD1. V trimming: 7 bases; J trimming: 4 bases; junction bases outside the gene matches: 10. CDR1 is MNHEY and CDR2 is SVGAGI in the germline V gene. The CDR3 runs 14 residues. The CDR3 region is CASTRRTGSYEQYF. CDR3 DNA: TGTGCCAGCACTCGGAGGACAGGTTCGTACGAGCAGTACTTC.

The V gene is TRBV18, the J gene TRBJ2-5; no reliable D call. Trimming shortened V by 3 bases and J by 2 bases, and 10 bases separated the two germline ends. The CDR3 totals 14 residues. Germline CDR1 reads KGHSH; CDR2 reads LQKENI. For the CDR3, the DNA is TGTGCCAGCTCACCGGGTACTACACAAGAGACCCAGTACTTC. Its protein is CASSPGTTQETQYF.

This clone was found a few times. The V gene is TRBV30, the J gene TRBJ1-2; TRBD1 is a possible D gene (5 bases). Germline V gene sequence: CDR1 GTSNPN, CDR2 SVGIG (reference sequence). This CDR3 has 14 residues. Trimming stripped 5 bases from V and 8 bases from J, with 21 bases between. In DNA, the CDR3 is TGTGCCTGGGGGACTGGAGGAGGGCTCCGCGGCTACACCTTC. Amino acid sequence: CAWGTGGGLRGYTF.

The sample holds a few counts of this clone. The V gene is TRBV18, the J gene TRBJ2-4; 7 nucleotides align to TRBD1. J lost 3 bases, V lost 3 bases, and 8 bases had no gene match. Germline CDR1 reads KGHSH; CDR2 reads LQKENI. The CDR3 has 16 amino acids. CDR3 residues: CASSPIQGWDKNIQYF. Written as DNA, the CDR3 is TGTGCCAGCTCACCCATACAGGGGTGGGACAAAAACATTCAGTACTTC.

In DNA form, the CDR3 reads TGTGCCAGCTCACCTCGGGCCAGGGGCAGTGGGGCCAACGTCCTGACTTTC. This codes for CASSPRARGSGANVLTF. This chain uses TRBV18 with TRBJ2-6; D possibly corresponds to TRBD1 (6 bases). Germline loops: CDR1 KGHSH, CDR2 LQKENI. This CDR3 contains 17 residues. V lost 3 bases and J 3 bases, leaving 15 bases between the germline ends.

CDR3: CASSHLSGETQYF. The CDR3 coding sequence is TGTGCCAGCAGCCATCTTAGCGGGGAGACCCAGTACTTC. The chain employs TRBV7-8 and TRBJ2-5; 7 bases line up with TRBD2. Germline V gives CDR1 SGHVS, CDR2 FQNEAQ. This CDR3 is 13 amino acids long. V lost 5 bases to trimming and J lost 5 bases; unmatched junction nucleotides: 5.

The J gene is TRBJ2-3, the V gene TRBV19; D unclear. Germline lookup yields CDR1 LNHDA and CDR2 SQIVND (reference sequence). Trimming removed 10 bases at V and 7 bases at J, with 12 bases between. The CDR3 is 11 residues long. This chain's CDR3 is CATRGPNTQYF. DNA for the CDR3: TGTGCCACCAGAGGACCGAATACGCAGTATTTT.

The chain links TRBV9 to TRBJ1-3; D might be TRBD1 (5 bases). This CDR3 is 14 amino acids long. Trimming removed 3 bases from V and 2 bases from J, with 9 bases in between. The germline V gene has CDR1 SGDLS and CDR2 YYNGEE. The CDR3 nucleotides are TGTGCCAGCAGCGGAGTGGGGCCTGGAAACACCATATATTTT. Translation gives CASSGVGPGNTIYF.